These 4 T cell receptor beta chains came from one sample sequenced in a study of blood T cell repertoires in COVID-19. Generated by immunoSEQ multiplex PCR, the TCRdb table keeps only in-frame clones and is missing some. The sample includes approximately 250,000 clones, about 88% of them seen just once. Sequenced: peripheral blood. All receptors derive from a man between 18 and 29 years old with active or convalescent COVID-19.

This rearrangement joins TRBV28 to TRBJ1-3; D possibly corresponds to TRBD1 (5 bases). Germline V gene data show CDR1 as MDHEN and CDR2 as SYDVKM. The V end lost 3 bases, the J end lost 1 base, and 19 bases lay between the germline ends. The length of the CDR3 is 18 residues. The CDR3 bases are TGTGCCAGCAGTTTGTACCCCCCCGACAGTAGGTCTGGAAACACCATATATTTT. Translating gives CASSLYPPDSRSGNTIYF.

This rearrangement joins TRBV28 to TRBJ1-1; 7 bases map to TRBD1. CDR1 and CDR2 (germline): MDHEN, SYDVKM. The V gene end was trimmed by 9 bases and the J gene end by 13 bases; junction bases not matched to a gene: 8. The CDR3 is 10 amino acids. In nucleotides, the CDR3 is TGTGCCAGTTGGCAGACAGGGATTTTCTTT. This gives the protein CASWQTGIFF.

V and J are TRBV5-4 and TRBJ2-7, with TRBD1 matching 8 bases. The CDR3 totals 14 residues. The trim removed 4 bases at V and 5 bases at J, leaving 8 bases unmatched. Germline V gene data show CDR1 as SGHNT and CDR2 as YYREEE (reference sequence). CDR3 sequence reads: CASSPAQGANEQYF. The CDR3 DNA sequence: TGTGCCAGCAGCCCGGCGCAGGGGGCCAACGAGCAGTACTTC.

J is TRBJ2-1 and V is TRBV9; TRBD1 aligns across 10 bases. V shed 0 bases, J shed 7 bases, and the junction held 7 bases outside the gene matches. The CDR3 covers 16 residues. Per germline, CDR1 SGDLS and CDR2 YYNGEE. Written as DNA, the CDR3 is TGTGCCAGCAGCGTAGCCACAGGACAGGGGGTTAATGAGCAGTTCTTC. It translates to CASSVATGQGVNEQFF. Complete variable domain (other parts from reference TRBV9 and TRBJ2-1): DSGVTQTPKHLITATGQRVTLRCSPRSGDLSVYWYQQSLDQGLQFLIQYYNGEERAKGNILERFSAQQFPDLHSELNLSSLELGDSALYFCASSVATGQGVNEQFFGPGTRLTVL.